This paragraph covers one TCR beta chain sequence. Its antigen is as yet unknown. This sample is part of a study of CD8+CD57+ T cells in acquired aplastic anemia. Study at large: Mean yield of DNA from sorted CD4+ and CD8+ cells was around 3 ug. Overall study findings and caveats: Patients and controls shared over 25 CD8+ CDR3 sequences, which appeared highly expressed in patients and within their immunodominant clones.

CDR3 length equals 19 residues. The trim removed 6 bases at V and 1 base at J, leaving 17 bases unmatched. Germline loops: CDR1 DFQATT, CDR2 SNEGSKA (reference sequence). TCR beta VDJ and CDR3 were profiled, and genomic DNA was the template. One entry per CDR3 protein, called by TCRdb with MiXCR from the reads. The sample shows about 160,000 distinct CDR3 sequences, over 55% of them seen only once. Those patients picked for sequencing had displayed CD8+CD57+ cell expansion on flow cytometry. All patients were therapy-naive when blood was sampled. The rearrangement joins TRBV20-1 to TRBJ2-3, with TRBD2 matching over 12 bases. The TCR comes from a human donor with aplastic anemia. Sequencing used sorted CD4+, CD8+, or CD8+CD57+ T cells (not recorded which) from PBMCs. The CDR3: CSAPTSGGRGDWGTDTQYF. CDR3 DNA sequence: TGCAGTGCGCCTACTAGCGGGGGGCGTGGGGACTGGGGCACAGATACGCAGTATTTT.